This T cell receptor beta chain was retrieved from a study of blood T cell repertoires in COVID-19. V was trimmed by 6 bases and J by 2 bases, leaving 11 bases between them. Looked up from germline, CDR1 is SQVTM and CDR2 is ANQGSEA. The CDR3 extends over 13 amino acids. Under the authors' procedure: Researchers report that nucleated cell counts were estimated from reference gene primer amplification. Using immunoSEQ multiplex PCR, the repertoire was profiled, and TCRdb retains in-frame clones only, with some absent. That table is the source of V, J and clone size, and D and trimming were worked out from the DNA. The profile shows over 250,000 clones, approximately 89% of them singletons.

This sequence was found in a man in his forties or fifties who had recovered from COVID-19. Sequenced: peripheral blood. The chain recombines TRBV29-1 with TRBJ1-5, with no clear D. The CDR3: CSVGGQGNQPQHF. The CDR3, as DNA: TGCAGCGTGGGTGGTCAGGGCAATCAGCCCCAGCATTTT.